This T cell receptor (beta chain) was captured by sequencing in a study of blood T cell repertoires in COVID-19. Study context: The United States, Italy and Spain provided the acute and convalescent COVID-19 samples. T cells, B-cell-depleted T cells, or PBMCs provided the cDNA or gDNA that served as material.

The CDR3 length is 14 residues. The V end was cut by 2 bases, the J end by 6 bases, with 11 bases between. Germline CDR1 MNHEY, CDR2 SVGAGI. Under the authors' procedure: Amplified reference gene primers provided the basis for estimating nucleated cell counts. Repertoires were generated with immunoSEQ multiplex PCR, while TCRdb's copy carries only in-frame clones and drops some. V and J calls and clone size come straight from that table; D and trimming were deduced from the DNA. Of around 130,000 clones in the sample, roughly 89% were seen once. This clonotype was sampled from a man aged 50 to 59 with active or convalescent COVID-19. Sequencing input: peripheral blood. The J gene is TRBJ2-1, the V gene TRBV6-5; TRBD1 might be the D (6 bases). CDR3 nucleotide sequence: TGTGCCAGCAGTTACGCCAGGGGCGCCAATGAGCAGTTCTTC. It yields the protein CASSYARGANEQFF.